The present TCR beta chain was sequenced within a study of cytomegalovirus exposure and HLA in healthy donors. Regarding the study as a whole: Common viral pathogens seemed, in a later analysis, to connect with several of the most significant clusters. A later analysis linked 16,951 TCR beta sequences to HLA alleles at 0.05 false discovery rate.

The PCR used 60 Vbeta and 13 Jbeta primers. The table came from immunoSEQ multiplex PCR; TCRdb's copy has only in-frame clones and leaves some out. The table shows 150,000 to 200,000 clones, with 60% to 85% occurring only once. CDR1 is LNHNV, CDR2 YYDKDF, per germline (reference sequence). CDR3 size: 14 residues. About this clone: The antigen is unknown.

This chain uses TRBV15 with TRBJ2-5; 9 nucleotides agree with TRBD2. The assigned J gene may be wrong: the sequence end matches TRBJ2-7 better. The source of this sequence is a man over 45 in good health and CMV-seropositive. The sequenced sample consisted of PBMCs. The chain's CDR3 is CATSRGLAGNEQYF. For the CDR3, the DNA is TGTGCCACCAGCAGAGGGCTAGCGGGGAACGAGCAGTACTTC.